A single sample gave rise to the 17 T cell receptor beta chains below, sequenced in a study of blood T cell repertoires in COVID-19 (TCRdb year 2020). Library prep was done by the immunoSEQ multiplex PCR assay. In its TCRdb copy, this immuneACCESS table keeps in-frame sequences only and misses some clones. Where compared with another copy, unresolved V genes explain less than half of these, and the others have no known cause. This sample gives some 220,000 clones in total; around 80% of them show up just once. 7.2% of the sample goes to the ten largest clones. Sample: peripheral blood. Receptor source: a woman between 70 and 85 years old with acute or convalescent COVID-19.

J is TRBJ2-1 and V is TRBV7-2; TRBD2 agrees at 11 bases. CDR3 length: 16 residues. Trimming at V came to 4 bases and at J to 8 bases, leaving 10 bases not matched to a gene. The germline gives CDR1 SGHTA, CDR2 FQGNSA. CDR3 coding DNA: TGTGCCAGCAGCTCTCATAGCGGGGGGGCCGGAGATGAGCAGTTCTTC. Protein: CASSSHSGGAGDEQFF.

J is TRBJ2-3 and V is TRBV5-1; a possible D gene is TRBD2 (6 bases). Trimming cost V 0 bases and J 3 bases, with 8 bases left between them. The CDR3 length is 14 residues. Germline loops: CDR1 SGHRS, CDR2 YFSETQ. This CDR3 is CASSLEGTTDTQYF. In DNA form, the CDR3 reads TGCGCCAGCAGCTTGGAAGGGACTACAGATACGCAGTATTTT. The full variable domain, rest sourced from reference TRBV5-1 and TRBJ2-3, is KAGVTQTPRYLIKTRGQQVTLSCSPISGHRSVSWYQQTPGQGLQFLFEYFSETQRNKGNFPGRFSGRQFSNSRSEMNVSTLELGDSALYLCASSLEGTTDTQYFGPGTRLTVL.

This rearrangement joins TRBV2 to TRBJ2-2; a weak D match, TRBD1 (6 bases). V shed 7 bases and J shed 1 base, with 13 bases lying between them. The germline V gene encodes CDR1 SNHLY and CDR2 FYNNEI. The CDR3 runs 15 residues. CDR3 DNA sequence: TGTGCCAGCATGGGGGCAGCTAAGAACACCGGGGAGCTGTTTTTT. This sequence encodes CASMGAAKNTGELFF. Full variable domain (rest looked up from reference TRBV2 and TRBJ2-2): EPEVTQTPSHQVTQMGQEVILRCVPISNHLYFYWYRQILGQKVEFLVSFYNNEISEKSEIFDDQFSVERPDGSNFTLKIRSTKLEDSAMYFCASMGAAKNTGELFFGEGSRLTVL.

A word on this clone: Other DNA sequences in this sample translate to the same CDR3. This chain links TRBV2 with TRBJ1-3; D not certain. Trimming shortened V by 4 bases and J by 0 bases, and 7 bases separated the two germline ends. CDR1 and CDR2 (germline): SNHLY, FYNNEI. This CDR3 spans 14 amino acids. This CDR3 reads CASSARGSGNTIYF. In nucleotides, the CDR3 is TGTGCCAGCAGTGCACGGGGCTCTGGAAACACCATATATTTT.

In its sample, this clone was seen once. V and J are TRBV7-2 and TRBJ1-2, with D tentatively TRBD1 (6 bases). Between the trimmed V and J ends, which lost 5 bases and 4 bases, there was a span of 14 bases. This CDR3 is built from 14 residues. Germline V lookup: CDR1 SGHTA, CDR2 FQGNSA. The CDR3 bases are TGTGCCAGCAGCCTATCCGGACAGCTCTATGGCTACACCTTC. Its translation is CASSLSGQLYGYTF.

This clone has just one count. The chain has TRBV7-8 and TRBJ2-7; D is undetermined. CDR1 is SGHVS, CDR2 FQNEAQ, per germline. The CDR3 consists of 14 residues. V dropped 0 bases and J dropped 3 bases, with 9 bases sitting between them. CDR3 in DNA: TGTGCCAGCAGCTTAGCTACTGTGTACTACGAGCAGTACTTC. Translated: CASSLATVYYEQYF.

The chain joins TRBV29-1 to TRBJ2-2; 7 positions match TRBD2. The J segment lost 5 bases and the V segment lost 3 bases, leaving 9 bases of the junction unmatched. CDR1 is SQVTM, CDR2 ANQGSEA, per germline. The CDR3 is made up of 15 amino acids. The CDR3 reads CSVEVGGGGTGELFF. The CDR3 nucleotides are TGCAGCGTTGAGGTGGGCGGGGGAGGTACCGGGGAGCTGTTTTTT.

A few counts support this clone. This rearrangement joins TRBV18 to TRBJ1-1; weak D call: TRBD1 (6 bases). Germline CDR1 reads KGHSH; CDR2 reads LQKENI. This CDR3 has 14 residues. The ends were cut back, 5 bases at V and 1 base at J, with 11 bases in the middle. The CDR3 coding sequence is TGTGCCAGCTCATCATACAGGGAGAACACTGAAGCTTTCTTT. Protein product: CASSSYRENTEAFF.

This chain connects TRBV5-1 to TRBJ1-1; D might be TRBD1 (5 bases). The CDR3 consists of 14 residues. Per germline, CDR1 SGHRS and CDR2 YFSETQ. Trimming shortened V by 1 base and J by 2 bases, and 9 bases separated the two germline ends. CDR3 DNA sequence: TGCGCCAGCAGCTTGATAGGGGATAACACTGAAGCTTTCTTT. Translating it yields CASSLIGDNTEAFF.

The J gene is TRBJ2-2, the V gene TRBV2; no clear D. The length of the CDR3 is 14 residues. V shed 3 bases and J shed 4 bases, with 9 bases lying between them. From germline, CDR1 is SNHLY and CDR2 FYNNEI. Written as DNA, the CDR3 is TGTGCCAGCAGTGATAGCCAACCCACCGGGGAGCTGTTTTTT. Protein sequence: CASSDSQPTGELFF.

The chain links TRBV5-1 to TRBJ2-3; 8 nucleotides align to TRBD2. The CDR3 covers 14 residues. Germline V gene sequence: CDR1 SGHRS, CDR2 YFSETQ. V trimming: 4 bases; J trimming: 5 bases; junction bases outside the gene matches: 6. For the CDR3, the DNA is TGCGCCAGCAGCCTCGGGGGGGCGCAAGATACGCAGTATTTT. Protein sequence: CASSLGGAQDTQYF. The full variable domain, in which reference TRBV5-1 and TRBJ2-3 provide the parts outside the CDR3, is KAGVTQTPRYLIKTRGQQVTLSCSPISGHRSVSWYQQTPGQGLQFLFEYFSETQRNKGNFPGRFSGRQFSNSRSEMNVSTLELGDSALYLCASSLGGAQDTQYFGPGTRLTVL.

The chain is built from TRBV29-1 and TRBJ1-1, with a possible D match to TRBD1 (6 bases). Germline V gives CDR1 SQVTM, CDR2 ANQGSEA. V was shortened by 4 bases and J by 3 bases, with 9 bases between the two germline ends. There are 12 residues in the CDR3. The CDR3 spells CSVVQGHTEAFF. CDR3 nucleotides: TGCAGCGTTGTTCAGGGGCACACTGAAGCTTTCTTT.

This sequence joins TRBV11-2 and TRBJ2-7; 7 nucleotides match TRBD2. Per the germline V gene, CDR1 is SGHAT and CDR2 is FQNNGV. The CDR3 totals 11 residues. The DNA of the CDR3 is TGTTCCTCGGGAGGAACCTACGAGCAGTACTTC. Translated: CSSGGTYEQYF.

This chain uses TRBV6-1 with TRBJ1-5; D is unclear. In germline, CDR1 is MNHNS, CDR2 SASEGT. The ends were cut back, 8 bases at V and 5 bases at J, with 16 bases in the middle. The CDR3 is 14 amino acids. The CDR3 nucleotides read TGTGCCAGCGGTGGATGGGGAGGCGATCAGCCCCAGCATTTT. Its protein product is CASGGWGGDQPQHF.

This chain links TRBV2 with TRBJ2-7, with 13 bases fitting TRBD2. Germline values: CDR1 SNHLY, CDR2 FYNNEI. V lost 2 bases to trimming and J lost 4 bases; unmatched junction nucleotides: 5. The CDR3 is made up of 16 amino acids. The CDR3, as DNA: TGTGCCAGCAGTGAATTTGGGACTAGCGGGGTGTACGAGCAGTACTTC. It encodes CASSEFGTSGVYEQYF.

The chain couples TRBV7-9 to TRBJ2-6; 10 bases are shared with TRBD1. The J segment lost 4 bases and the V segment lost 5 bases, leaving 11 bases of the junction unmatched. Germline V gene sequence: CDR1 SEHNR, CDR2 FQNEAQ (reference sequence). The length of the CDR3 is 18 residues. CDR3: CASSPGGQGLWGANVLTF. In DNA form, the CDR3 reads TGTGCCAGCAGCCCCGGGGGACAGGGGTTGTGGGGGGCCAACGTCCTGACTTTC.

The rearrangement joins TRBV2 to TRBJ2-2; 9 nucleotides align to TRBD1. CDR1 and CDR2 from the germline V gene are SNHLY and FYNNEI. There are 17 residues in the CDR3. Trimming took 7 bases from V and 7 from J; bases not matched to a gene: 16. This CDR3 reads CASKGLRRTGASGELFF. DNA for the CDR3: TGTGCCAGCAAGGGACTCCGTAGGACAGGGGCGAGCGGGGAGCTGTTTTTT.